The present T cell receptor (beta chain) was sequenced within a study of T-cell memory formation after mild COVID-19. Regarding the study as a whole: There were some responding clones in pre-infection memory, which suggested that cross-reactive memory had joined.

Only a few counts were recorded for this clonotype. The antigen remains undetermined. Each CDR3 protein gets one entry after TCRdb re-called the 5' RACE reads with MiXCR. The sample shows about 450,000 distinct CDR3 sequences, around 22% of them seen only once. Germline assignment: CDR1 MNHEY and CDR2 SMNVEV (reference sequence). V gave up 4 bases and J gave up 1 base; unmatched junction bases: 5. This CDR3 region has 15 residues. The chain joins TRBV27 to TRBJ2-7; 9 nucleotides align to TRBD1. The clonotype comes from an adult woman who had mild COVID-19 (a few samples of this study predate the infection). Cell type and time point are not known. Material: PBMCs or a T cell subset sorted from them (not recorded which). CDR3 residues: CASSSPGQGSYEQYF. Written as DNA, the CDR3 is TGTGCCAGCAGTTCTCCCGGACAGGGGTCCTACGAGCAGTACTTC.